The rows below give T cell receptor beta chains drawn from one sample of a study of cytomegalovirus exposure and HLA in healthy donors. Clones were sequenced by immunoSEQ multiplex PCR, and TCRdb holds only the in-frame ones, with some missing. The table lists about 150,000 clones, roughly 78% of them singletons. The sequenced sample was PBMCs. The receptor set was obtained from a woman aged 45-59 years in good health and CMV-seropositive. CDR3s include the opening cysteine and the closing phenylalanine or tryptophan. Each record gives: V gene, clone size, D gene, J gene, CDR3 protein, CDR3 DNA. D genes are given only for firm matches. Clone size is shown for a subset of rows, as once, few, many or a class of expanded clone.

v_call: TRBV4-2; clone_size: -; d_call: TRBD1; j_call: TRBJ1-4; cdr3_aa: CASSQQDPGQGEKLFF; cdr3_nt: TGTGCCAGCAGCCAACAGGACCCGGGACAGGGAGAAAAACTGTTTTTT
v_call: TRBV19; clone_size: -; d_call: -; j_call: TRBJ1-1; cdr3_aa: CASTNNGVRGAFF; cdr3_nt: TGTGCCAGTACAAATAACGGGGTTCGGGGAGCTTTCTTT
v_call: TRBV19; clone_size: -; d_call: -; j_call: TRBJ1-5; cdr3_aa: CASGGWGQGQIPQPQHF; cdr3_nt: TGTGCCAGTGGGGGTTGGGGGCAGGGTCAGATCCCGCAGCCCCAGCATTTT
v_call: TRBV9; clone_size: -; d_call: TRBD2; j_call: TRBJ2-3; cdr3_aa: CASSVGISGRIDTQYF; cdr3_nt: TGTGCCAGCAGCGTAGGAATTAGCGGGAGAATAGATACGCAGTATTTT
v_call: TRBV5-4; clone_size: -; d_call: TRBD1; j_call: TRBJ2-1; cdr3_aa: CASSGGTGTYNEQFF; cdr3_nt: TGTGCCAGCAGCGGGGGGACAGGGACGTACAATGAGCAGTTCTTC
v_call: TRBV7-2; clone_size: -; d_call: TRBD2; j_call: TRBJ2-1; cdr3_aa: CASRAWGGENNEQFF; cdr3_nt: TGTGCCAGCAGGGCGTGGGGGGGGGAAAACAATGAGCAGTTCTTC
v_call: TRBV28; clone_size: few; d_call: -; j_call: TRBJ2-7; cdr3_aa: CASRDRSSYEQYF; cdr3_nt: TGTGCCAGCAGGGACAGAAGCTCCTACGAGCAGTACTTC
v_call: TRBV5-4; clone_size: -; d_call: TRBD2; j_call: TRBJ2-3; cdr3_aa: CASKRAGGPGDTQYF; cdr3_nt: TGTGCCAGCAAAAGAGCGGGAGGGCCAGGAGATACGCAGTATTTT
v_call: TRBV6-5; clone_size: -; d_call: -; j_call: TRBJ2-7; cdr3_aa: CASSSPYSYEQYF; cdr3_nt: TGTGCCAGCAGTTCCCCCTACAGCTACGAGCAGTACTTC
v_call: TRBV7-9; clone_size: few; d_call: -; j_call: TRBJ2-7; cdr3_aa: CSSSLVNSADRQYF; cdr3_nt: TGTTCCAGCAGCTTAGTTAATTCGGCAGACAGACAGTACTTC
v_call: TRBV28; clone_size: -; d_call: -; j_call: TRBJ1-1; cdr3_aa: CASSAAAKNTEAFF; cdr3_nt: TGTGCCAGCAGTGCGGCGGCCAAAAACACTGAAGCTTTCTTT
v_call: TRBV5-1; clone_size: -; d_call: -; j_call: TRBJ2-3; cdr3_aa: CASSPKGNTDTQYF; cdr3_nt: TGCGCCAGCAGCCCGAAGGGGAACACAGATACGCAGTATTTT
v_call: TRBV6-1; clone_size: -; d_call: -; j_call: TRBJ2-1; cdr3_aa: CASRPPSFPNEQFF; cdr3_nt: TGTGCCAGCAGACCCCCTAGTTTTCCCAATGAGCAGTTCTTC